This is a list of T cell receptor beta chains from one sample in a study of T-cell reconstitution after alpha-beta-depleted transplantation in children. TCRdb fed the PCR reads into MiXCR, producing one record per CDR3 protein. The data hold around 300,000 distinct CDR3 sequences, with roughly 11% observed a single time. Sequenced here: peripheral blood, sampled 180 days after TCRalphabeta/CD19-depleted stem cell transplant. The receptor set was obtained from a male patient between 2 and 10 years old who had a stem cell transplant for chronic granulomatous disease, so the T cells may come from the graft donor. Both conserved end residues are trimmed from each CDR3. The D gene is left open where the match is weak.

TRBV2,TRBD1,ASSLTGVFSGELF
TRBV12-3/TRBV12-4,-,ASTQSGPMNTEAF
TRBV30,-,AWRTGNEQF
TRBV7-8,-,ASSAVTESGGRG
TRBV6-5,TRBD2,ASGTLGASGNPYNEQF
TRBV20-1,-,SARVSLRGDQETQY
TRBV5-3,TRBD2,ARRLRGRGGFLGPVKLGF
TRBV29-1,-,SVEAGGFYSADTQY
TRBV27,TRBD2,ASSLARGGSEY
TRBV4-2,TRBD1,ASSRDRGAVEDTQY
TRBV12-3/TRBV12-4,TRBD2,ASSEVGLAGGSETQY
TRBV28,TRBD2,ASSSVWASGSHNEQF
TRBV5-6,-,ASSYLADISNQPQH
TRBV7-2,-,ASRLTGTGELF
TRBV6-5,-,ASTDRDATYNEQF
TRBV19,TRBD2,ASSIPGRASNEQF
TRBV12-3/TRBV12-4,-,ASSTNSKKGTDTQY
TRBV12-3/TRBV12-4,TRBD1,ATGTAPYEQY
TRBV29-1,TRBD1,SVGGTGTYEQY
TRBV12-3/TRBV12-4,-,ASSSNNSPHAEAF
TRBV28,-,ASTTQNIQY
TRBV5-5,-,ASSQGLAVHNEQF
TRBV5-5,-,ASSLLVGGTGELI
TRBV7-2,TRBD1,ASSWDRGNTEAF
TRBV15,-,ATRPRGAKNIQY
TRBV4-3,-,ASSHLPGEAQY
TRBV7-6,-,ASSPATLETQY
TRBV5-1,-,ASSLGQGLDEQY
TRBV5-1,-,ASAPRGSPDTQY
TRBV4-3,-,ASSQDGSYNEQF
TRBV12-3/TRBV12-4,TRBD2,ASSLAASGGSAEQF